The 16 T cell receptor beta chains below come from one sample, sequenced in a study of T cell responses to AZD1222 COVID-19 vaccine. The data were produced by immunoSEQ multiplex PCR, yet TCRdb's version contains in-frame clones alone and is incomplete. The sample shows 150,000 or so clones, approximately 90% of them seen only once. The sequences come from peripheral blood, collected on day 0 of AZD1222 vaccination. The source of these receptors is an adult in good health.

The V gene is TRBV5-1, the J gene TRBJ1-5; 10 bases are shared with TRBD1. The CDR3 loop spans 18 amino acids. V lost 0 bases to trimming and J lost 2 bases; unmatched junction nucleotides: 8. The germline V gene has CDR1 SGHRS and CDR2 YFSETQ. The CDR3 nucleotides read TGCGCCAGCAGCTTGGGAGGGACAGGGGTAAGGGGCAATCAGCCCCAGCATTTT. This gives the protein CASSLGGTGVRGNQPQHF.

CDR3 sequence: CASSDSDGKLNTEAFF. CDR3 in DNA: TGTGCCAGTAGTGATTCGGACGGAAAGTTGAACACTGAAGCTTTCTTT. The chain joins TRBV19 to TRBJ1-1, with D unclear. This CDR3 has 16 residues. Trimming took off 5 bases at V and 0 bases at J, with 16 bases between the two ends. Germline V gene lookup returns CDR1 LNHDA and CDR2 SQIVND (reference sequence).

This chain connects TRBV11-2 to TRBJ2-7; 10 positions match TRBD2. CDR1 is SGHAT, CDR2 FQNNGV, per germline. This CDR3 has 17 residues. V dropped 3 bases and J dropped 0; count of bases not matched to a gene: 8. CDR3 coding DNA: TGTGCCAGCAGCTTTAGGCTAGCGGGGGCTCTCTCCTACGAGCAGTACTTC. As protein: CASSFRLAGALSYEQYF.

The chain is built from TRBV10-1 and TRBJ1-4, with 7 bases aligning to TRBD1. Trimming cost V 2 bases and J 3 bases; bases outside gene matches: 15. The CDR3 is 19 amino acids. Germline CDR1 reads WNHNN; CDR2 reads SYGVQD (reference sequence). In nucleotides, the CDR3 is TGCGCCAGCAGTGAGAGGGGGTGGGGGACAGCAGGGGCTAATGAAAAACTGTTTTTT. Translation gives CASSERGWGTAGANEKLFF.

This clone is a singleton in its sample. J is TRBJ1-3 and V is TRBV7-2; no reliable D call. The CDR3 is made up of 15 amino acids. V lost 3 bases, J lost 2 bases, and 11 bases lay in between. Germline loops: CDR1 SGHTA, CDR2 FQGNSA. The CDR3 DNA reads TGTGCCAGCAGCTTCAGTGGCGATCCTGGAAACACCATATATTTT. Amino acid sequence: CASSFSGDPGNTIYF.

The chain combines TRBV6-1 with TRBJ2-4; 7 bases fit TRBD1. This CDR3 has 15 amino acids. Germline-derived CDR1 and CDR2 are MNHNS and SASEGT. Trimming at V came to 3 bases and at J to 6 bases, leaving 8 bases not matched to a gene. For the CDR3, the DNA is TGTGCCAGCAGTGACAGGGGACAGCGGAGAAACATTCAGTACTTC. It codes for CASSDRGQRRNIQYF.

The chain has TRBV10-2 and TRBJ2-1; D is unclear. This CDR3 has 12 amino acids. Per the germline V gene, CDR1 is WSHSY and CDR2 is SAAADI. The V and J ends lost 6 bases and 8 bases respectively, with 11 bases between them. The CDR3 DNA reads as TGCGCCAGCAGCTTCGGCTCCGATGAGCAGTTCTTC. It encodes CASSFGSDEQFF.

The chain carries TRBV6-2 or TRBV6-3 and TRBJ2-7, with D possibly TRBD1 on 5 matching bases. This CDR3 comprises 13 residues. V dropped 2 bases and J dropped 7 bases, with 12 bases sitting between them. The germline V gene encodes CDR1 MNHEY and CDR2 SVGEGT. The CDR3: CASSYRTRGEQYF. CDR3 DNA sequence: TGTGCCAGCAGTTACCGGACACGTGGAGAGCAGTACTTC.

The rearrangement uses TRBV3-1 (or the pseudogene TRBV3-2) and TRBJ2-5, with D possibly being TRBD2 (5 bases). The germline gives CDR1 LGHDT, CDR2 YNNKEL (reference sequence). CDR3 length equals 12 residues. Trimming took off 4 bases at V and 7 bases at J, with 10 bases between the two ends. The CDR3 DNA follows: TGTGCCAGCAGCCCCTTTGCGGGGACCCAGTACTTC. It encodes CASSPFAGTQYF.

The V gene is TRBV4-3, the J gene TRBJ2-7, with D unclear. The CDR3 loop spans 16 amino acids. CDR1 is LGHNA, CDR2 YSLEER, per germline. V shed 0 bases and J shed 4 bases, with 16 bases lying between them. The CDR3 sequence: CASSQDWRRHSYEQYF. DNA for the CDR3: TGCGCCAGCAGCCAAGATTGGCGCAGGCACAGTTACGAGCAGTACTTC.

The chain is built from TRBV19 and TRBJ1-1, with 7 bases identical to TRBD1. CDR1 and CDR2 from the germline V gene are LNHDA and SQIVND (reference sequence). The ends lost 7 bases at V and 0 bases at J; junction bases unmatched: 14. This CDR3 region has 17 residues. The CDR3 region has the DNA TGTGCCAGTACCTTACAGGGGCCCGGGGATATGAACACTGAAGCTTTCTTT. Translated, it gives CASTLQGPGDMNTEAFF.

The CDR3 here is CASSLGQSYEQYF. For the CDR3, the DNA is TGCGCCAGCAGCTTGGGACAATCCTACGAGCAGTACTTC. The chain joins TRBV5-1 to TRBJ2-7; D is undetermined. V dropped 0 bases and J dropped 1 base, with 5 bases sitting between them. The germline V gene has CDR1 SGHRS and CDR2 YFSETQ. CDR3 length: 13 amino acids.

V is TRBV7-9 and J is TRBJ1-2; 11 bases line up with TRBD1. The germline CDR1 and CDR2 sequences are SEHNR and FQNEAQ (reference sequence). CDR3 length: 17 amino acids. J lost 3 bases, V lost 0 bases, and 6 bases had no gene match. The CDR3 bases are TGTGCCAGCAGCTTAGCCCGGGGGACAGGGGGGTACTATGGCTACACCTTC. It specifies CASSLARGTGGYYGYTF. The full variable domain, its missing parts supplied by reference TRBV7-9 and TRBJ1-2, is DTGVSQNPRHKITKRGQNVTFRCDPISEHNRLYWYRQTLGQGPEFLTYFQNEAQLEKSRLLSDRFSAERPKGSFSTLEIQRTEQGDSAMYLCASSLARGTGGYYGYTFGSGTRLTVV.

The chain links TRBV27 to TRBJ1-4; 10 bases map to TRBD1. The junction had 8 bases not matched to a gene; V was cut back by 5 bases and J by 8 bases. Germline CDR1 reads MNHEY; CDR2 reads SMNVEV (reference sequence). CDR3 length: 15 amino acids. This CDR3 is CASSPRQGAREKLFF. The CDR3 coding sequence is TGTGCCAGCAGTCCACGACAGGGGGCTCGGGAAAAACTGTTTTTT.

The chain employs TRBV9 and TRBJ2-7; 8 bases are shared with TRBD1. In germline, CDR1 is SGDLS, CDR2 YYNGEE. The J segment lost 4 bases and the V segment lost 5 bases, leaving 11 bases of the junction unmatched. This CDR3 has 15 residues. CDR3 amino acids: CASSPQDRVWYEQYF. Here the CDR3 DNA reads TGTGCCAGCAGTCCCCAGGACAGGGTGTGGTACGAGCAGTACTTC.

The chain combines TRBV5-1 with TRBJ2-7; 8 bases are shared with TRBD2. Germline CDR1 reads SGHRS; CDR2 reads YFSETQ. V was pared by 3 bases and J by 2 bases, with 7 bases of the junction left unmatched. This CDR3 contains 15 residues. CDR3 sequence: CASSSTGTSTYEQYF. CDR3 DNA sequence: TGCGCCAGCAGCTCAACCGGGACTAGTACCTACGAGCAGTACTTC.